Sequencing of this T cell receptor (beta chain) was carried out in a study of control samples from healthy donors and cancer patients (dated by TCRdb to about 2020). Libraries came from the immunoSEQ multiplex PCR assay. The immuneACCESS repertoire file appears here via TCRdb, limited to in-frame rearrangements. These files lack a portion of the clones; in checked studies, under half of the deficit traces to unresolved V genes, and the cause of the others is not known. This sample holds around 130,000 clones; about 86% were observed only once. About an eighth of the sample is in the top ten clones. The CDR3 starts with the cysteine, ends with the phenylalanine, and has 14 residues. The retained sequence is limited to the CDR3, 42 bases, with the frame set at the first base. Notes on this clone: Its antigen has not been determined. Base qualities are not provided; no much larger clone lies one nucleotide away.

This clonotype originated in a man aged 25 to 40 in good health. The sequence links TRBV21-1 to TRBJ1-5; TRBD1 reflects the table's D call only, with no check against the DNA. TRBV21-1 is a known pseudogene. Sequenced material: blood. The nucleotide sequence is TGTGCCAGCAGCTCAGGATTTAGCAATCAGCCCCAGCATTTT. Its protein reads: CASSSGFSNQPQHF.